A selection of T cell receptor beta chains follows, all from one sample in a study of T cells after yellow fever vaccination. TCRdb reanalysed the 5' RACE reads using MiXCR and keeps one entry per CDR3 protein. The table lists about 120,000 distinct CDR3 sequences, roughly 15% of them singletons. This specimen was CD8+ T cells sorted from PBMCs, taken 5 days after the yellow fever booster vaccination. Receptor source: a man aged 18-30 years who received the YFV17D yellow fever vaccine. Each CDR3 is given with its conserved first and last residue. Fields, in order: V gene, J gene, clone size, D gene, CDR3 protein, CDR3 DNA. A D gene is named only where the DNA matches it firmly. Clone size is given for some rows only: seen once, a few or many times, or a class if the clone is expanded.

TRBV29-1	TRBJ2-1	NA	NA	CSAPGYNEQFF	TGCAGCGCCCCAGGATACAATGAGCAGTTCTTC
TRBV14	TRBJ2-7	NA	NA	CASSDRTANFYEQYF	TGTGCCAGCAGTGATCGGACAGCCAACTTCTACGAGCAGTACTTC
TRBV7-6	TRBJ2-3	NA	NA	CASSLQGGADTQYF	TGTGCCAGCAGCTTACAGGGAGGCGCAGATACGCAGTATTTT
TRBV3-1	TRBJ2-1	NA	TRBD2	CASTLSGSYNEQFF	TGTGCCAGCACCCTTAGCGGGTCCTACAATGAGCAGTTCTTC
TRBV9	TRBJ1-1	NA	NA	CASSVVSGRQEAFF	TGTGCCAGCAGCGTAGTTAGTGGTCGGCAAGAAGCTTTCTTT
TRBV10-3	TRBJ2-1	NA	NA	CAISALNNEQFF	TGTGCCATCAGTGCACTCAACAATGAGCAGTTCTTC
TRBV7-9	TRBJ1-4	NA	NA	CASSLGEHLWEKLFF	TGTGCCAGCAGCTTAGGGGAACACCTTTGGGAAAAACTGTTTTTT
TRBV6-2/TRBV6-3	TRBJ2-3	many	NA	CASSYISSTDTQYF	TGTGCCAGCAGTTATATCTCGAGCACAGATACGCAGTATTTT
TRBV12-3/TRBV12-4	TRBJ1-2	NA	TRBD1	CASFPQGGGYTF	TGTGCCAGCTTCCCACAGGGGGGTGGCTACACCTTC
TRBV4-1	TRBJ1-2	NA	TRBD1	CASSEGQGENYYGYTF	TGCGCCAGCAGCGAGGGGCAGGGGGAAAATTACTATGGCTACACCTTC
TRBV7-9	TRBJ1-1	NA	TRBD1	CAGEGQENTEAFF	TGTGCCGGGGAAGGACAGGAGAACACTGAAGCTTTCTTT